This T cell receptor (beta chain) was identified during a study of blood T cell repertoires in COVID-19. Clones were sequenced by immunoSEQ multiplex PCR, and TCRdb holds only the in-frame ones, with some missing. The sample lists 200,000 to 250,000 clones, about nine tenths occurring once. Sequencing was carried out using peripheral blood. This sequence originates from an elderly man with acute or convalescent COVID-19.

CDR3 in DNA: TGTGCCAGCAGCGCCGTTAGGGGGTTCAATGAGCAGTTCTTC. It yields the protein CASSAVRGFNEQFF. The chain recombines TRBV21-1 with TRBJ2-1; the tabulated D call, TRBD1, remains unverified against the DNA. TRBV21-1 is termed a pseudogene. The CDR3 is made up of 14 amino acids.